The next 5 T cell receptor beta chains were all read from a single sample in a study of regulatory T cells in long-lasting Graves disease. Time point defined: newly diagnosed GD, antithyroid drugs for less than 3 months. Extracted PBMC RNA gave rise to the TCR library. According to the study, TCR beta libraries were built with iRepertoire HTBI primers and CDR3-region Arm-PCR. Each CDR3 protein gets one entry after TCRdb re-called the multiplex PCR reads with MiXCR. The sample yields about 530,000 distinct CDR3 sequences, about 16% seen once. This sample also appeared in a second study, on T cells in Graves' hyperthyroidism and ophthalmopathy.

Material: peripheral blood mononuclear cells (PBMCs), obtained at new diagnosis, from a patient treated with antithyroid drugs. The source is a woman aged 40 to 65 with Graves disease.

This clonotype was recorded at least ten times. This CDR3 is CASSNRQGGYTEAFF. The DNA for the CDR3 is TGCGCCAGCAGCAATAGACAGGGCGGGTACACTGAAGCTTTCTTT. The V gene is TRBV5-1, the J gene TRBJ1-1; 7 nucleotides agree with TRBD1. With V trimmed by 4 bases and J by 3 bases, 9 bases remained unmatched. This CDR3 contains 15 residues. From germline, CDR1 is SGHRS and CDR2 YFSETQ. The full variable domain, with the rest looked up from reference TRBV5-1 and TRBJ1-1, is KAGVTQTPRYLIKTRGQQVTLSCSPISGHRSVSWYQQTPGQGLQFLFEYFSETQRNKGNFPGRFSGRQFSNSRSEMNVSTLELGDSALYLCASSNRQGGYTEAFFGQGTRLTVV.

This clonotype was observed at least ten times. CDR3 in amino acids: CASSETSGGSPVYEQYF. CDR3 coding DNA: TGTGCCAGCAGTGAAACTAGCGGGGGGTCTCCCGTCTACGAGCAGTACTTC. V usage is TRBV6-1 and J usage is TRBJ2-7, with 12 bases that match TRBD2. With V trimmed by 2 bases and J by 3 bases, 8 bases remained unmatched. The CDR3 is 17 residues long. Germline CDR1 MNHNS, CDR2 SASEGT.

This clonotype turned up a few times. The V and J genes are TRBV5-1 and TRBJ2-2; D uncertain. Trimming left V 3 bases short and J 0 bases short, with 3 bases between. The length of the CDR3 is 13 residues. Germline V lookup: CDR1 SGHRS, CDR2 YFSETQ. The CDR3 reads CASSYSNTGELFF. CDR3 bases: TGCGCCAGCAGCTATTCGAACACCGGGGAGCTGTTTTTT.

This clonotype was seen a few times. The rearrangement uses TRBV5-1 and TRBJ2-1; 8 nucleotides line up with TRBD2. CDR3 size: 16 residues. Trimming at V came to 0 bases and at J to 7 bases, leaving 9 bases not matched to a gene. The germline CDR1 and CDR2 sequences are SGHRS and YFSETQ. The CDR3 DNA reads as TGCGCCAGCAGCTTGGCCGTGGGGGCGGGGGGTAATGAGCAGTTCTTC. It codes for CASSLAVGAGGNEQFF.

This clonotype was observed a single time. Given a much more abundant clone one base away, this may be a read error. The chain combines TRBV20-1 with TRBJ1-5; tentatively, D is TRBD1 (5 bases). The length of the CDR3 is 15 residues. CDR1 is DFQATT and CDR2 is SNEGSKA in the germline V gene (reference sequence). V shed 1 base and J shed 5 bases, with 15 bases lying between them. Here the CDR3 reads CSARGSDSDYQPQHF. The CDR3 DNA sequence: TGCAGTGCTAGAGGGTCTGACAGCGACTATCAGCCCCAGCATTTT.